These 4 T cell receptor beta chains originate from one sample sequenced in a study of vaccination and CD4 T cells after COVID-19. With the Oncomine TCR Beta short-read assay, DNA from cultured CD4+ T cells was sequenced. TCRdb re-analysed the PCR reads in MiXCR, keeping a single row per CDR3 protein. Of roughly 4,000 distinct CDR3 sequences listed, over 30% are singletons. Treatment described: roughly 10-day PBMC culture with coronavirus spike peptide pools or control peptides (ViraFEST assay). The antigens for these receptors are not known. Source material: CD4+ T cells from blood, cultured in vitro. These receptors came from a human donor who had recovered from COVID-19.

V gene TRBV20-1 combines with J gene TRBJ2-7; 7 bases match TRBD1. J lost 8 bases, V lost 6 bases, and 13 bases had no gene match. This CDR3 contains 13 residues. CDR1 DFQATT and CDR2 SNEGSKA come from the germline V gene (reference sequence). The CDR3 is CSAPDRSLTKQYF. The CDR3 nucleotides are TGCAGTGCCCCGGACAGGTCCCTTACGAAGCAGTACTTC.

V is TRBV14 and J is TRBJ2-4, with 9 bases fitting TRBD2. After removal of 0 bases from V and 2 bases from J, the junction contained 5 bases not matched to a gene. The CDR3 is 17 residues long. Germline V gene lookup returns CDR1 SGHDN and CDR2 FVKESK. The CDR3, as DNA: TGTGCCAGCAGCCAAGATGATCTAGCGGGGACCAAAAACATTCAGTACTTC. This gives the protein CASSQDDLAGTKNIQYF.

The chain links TRBV20-1 to TRBJ1-1; weak D call: TRBD1 (6 bases). Germline V gives CDR1 DFQATT, CDR2 SNEGSKA (reference sequence). This CDR3 contains 14 residues. V was clipped by 5 bases and J by 5 bases, with 18 bases between them. The CDR3 is CSAPGGGRGTEAFF. CDR3 nucleotides: TGCAGTGCTCCCGGGGGAGGCAGGGGAACTGAAGCTTTCTTT.

This clonotype is deemed hyperexpanded (1% or more). V is TRBV30 and J is TRBJ1-2; no firm D call. The CDR3 totals 13 residues. The V end lost 0 bases, the J end lost 2 bases, and 7 bases lay between the germline ends. CDR1 is GTSNPN and CDR2 is SVGIG in the germline V gene (reference sequence). The CDR3, as DNA: TGTGCCTGGAGTGTAAGTCAGAACTATGGCTACACCTTC. It codes for CAWSVSQNYGYTF. Together with reference TRBV30 and TRBJ1-2, the CDR3 gives the full variable domain: SQTIHQWPATLVQPVGSPLSLECTVEGTSNPNLYWYRQAAGRGLQLLFYSVGIGQISSEVPQNLSASRPQDRQFILSSKKLLLSDSGFYLCAWSVSQNYGYTFGSGTRLTVV.